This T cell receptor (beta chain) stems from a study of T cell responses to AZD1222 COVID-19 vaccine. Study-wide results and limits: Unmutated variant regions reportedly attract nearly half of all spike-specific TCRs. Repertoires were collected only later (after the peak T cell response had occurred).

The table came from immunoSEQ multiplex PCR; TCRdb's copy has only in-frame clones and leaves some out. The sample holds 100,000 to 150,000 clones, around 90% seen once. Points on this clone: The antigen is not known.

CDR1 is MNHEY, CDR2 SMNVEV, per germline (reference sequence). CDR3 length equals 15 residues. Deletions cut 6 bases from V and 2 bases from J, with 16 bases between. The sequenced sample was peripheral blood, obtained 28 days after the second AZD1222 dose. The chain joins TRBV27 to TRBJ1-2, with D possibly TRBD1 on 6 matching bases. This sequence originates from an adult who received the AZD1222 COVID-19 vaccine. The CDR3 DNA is TGTGCCAGCAGGTTGGGGGCGGGACCCAACTATGGCTACACCTTC. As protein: CASRLGAGPNYGYTF.